These T cell receptor beta chains were read from a single sample in a study of T cell changes during pregnancy in multiple sclerosis. Libraries were prepared by immunoSEQ multiplex PCR; TCRdb keeps only in-frame clonotypes and omits some of them. The repertoire holds around 45,000 clones, with approximately 92% as singletons. This specimen consisted of CD8+ T cells from peripheral blood mononuclear cells, obtained in the second trimester of pregnancy. These receptors were taken from a female donor with multiple sclerosis, enrolled in a pregnancy study. The CDR3 runs from the conserved cysteine through the conserved F or W. The order of the fields is V gene, clone size, D gene, J gene, CDR3 DNA, CDR3 protein. The D gene is left open where the match is weak. Where a row states a size, it is once, few, many or the class of an expanded clone; other rows omit it.

TRBV30	.	.	TRBJ1-1	TGTGCCTGGGCTACAGGGTACACTGAAGCTTTCTTT	CAWATGYTEAFF
TRBV7-9	.	.	TRBJ1-5	TGTGCCAGCAGCGTAAATAGCAATCAGCCCCAGCATTTT	CASSVNSNQPQHF
TRBV4-1	.	.	TRBJ2-3	TGCGCCAGCAGCCAAGGGCCATATCTAGTGGGTGCTAGCACAGATACGCAGTATTTT	CASSQGPYLVGASTDTQYF
TRBV7-6	.	.	TRBJ2-3	TGTGCCAGCAGCTTGATGCCTACCCATACGCAGTATTTT	CASSLMPTHTQYF
TRBV9	.	.	TRBJ1-5	TGTGCCAGCACTGAGGGCTTTGGGCACAATCAGCCCCAGCATTTT	CASTEGFGHNQPQHF
TRBV11-1	.	.	TRBJ2-3	TGTGCCAGCAGCTTAGATGTGCCCTTCGGGGTGCCAATTATGTCGCAGTATTTT	CASSLDVPFGVPIMSQYF
TRBV19	.	.	TRBJ2-3	TGTGCCAGTACGGCGGTTAGCACAGATACGCAGTATTTT	CASTAVSTDTQYF
TRBV27	few	.	TRBJ2-2	TGTGCCAGCAGTTTAGAGCAGGAAGGTACCGGGGAGCTGTTTTTT	CASSLEQEGTGELFF
TRBV2	.	TRBD2	TRBJ2-7	TGTGCCAGCAGATTAGCGGGGGGGAGGTACGAGCAGTACTTC	CASRLAGGRYEQYF
TRBV27	.	TRBD2	TRBJ2-5	TGTGCCAGCAGGGGGACTAACCAAGAGACCCAGTACTTC	CASRGTNQETQYF
TRBV5-6	.	.	TRBJ1-5	TGTGCCAGCAGCTTTGGAGTGGGTAATCAGCCCCAGCATTTT	CASSFGVGNQPQHF
TRBV19	.	.	TRBJ1-2	TGTGCCAGTACTACAGGAACGTGGGGCTACACCTTC	CASTTGTWGYTF
TRBV27	.	.	TRBJ2-7	TGTGCCAGCAGTGTAACCCAGGGGCAGTTCGACGAGCAGTACTTC	CASSVTQGQFDEQYF
TRBV6-1	.	.	TRBJ2-2	TGTGCCAGCAGTGAAAGGCGCGCAGGGTTGTCCGGGGAGCTGTTTTTT	CASSERRAGLSGELFF
TRBV2	.	.	TRBJ2-3	TGTGCCAGACAGGGTAGGATGGGCACAGATACGCAGTATTTT	CARQGRMGTDTQYF
TRBV9	few	TRBD2	TRBJ2-7	TGTGCCAGCAGCGTAGGGAGCGGGGGTTACTTCGAGCAGTACTTC	CASSVGSGGYFEQYF
TRBV5-6	.	.	TRBJ2-3	TGTGCCAGCAGCTGGCCGACAGAACAAGCTAGCACAGATACGCAGTATTTT	CASSWPTEQASTDTQYF